This T cell receptor beta chain comes out of a study of beta chain features in type 1 diabetes. Study in general: Age, gender and cell yields were similar between patients and healthy donors.

Investigators reverse transcribed all isolated RNA, so they sequenced expressed TCRB transcripts. Clones were read by immunoSEQ multiplex PCR, and TCRdb kept only the in-frame ones, dropping some. The sample yields about 150,000 clones, over 7.5% seen once. This clone was seen at least ten times. Germline assignment: CDR1 SQVTM and CDR2 ANQGSEA. The length of the CDR3 is 12 residues. V was pared by 6 bases and J by 1 base, with 10 bases between. The chain joins TRBV29-1 to TRBJ2-7; maybe TRBD1 (6 bases). The source of this sequence is a man younger than 30 in good health. Sequenced input: central memory CD4+ T cells from blood. The CDR3 reads CSVGAGSYEQYF. CDR3 DNA sequence: TGCAGCGTGGGGGCCGGGTCCTACGAGCAGTACTTC.